This T cell receptor beta chain was found in a study of neoadjuvant anti-PD-1 for oral cavity cancer (dated by TCRdb to the early 2020s). Regarding the complete study: Patients mostly received three to four biweekly doses of nivolumab at 3 mg/kg before curative-intent surgical resection. There were more than nine patients in the parent correlative cohort, and the response rate was over 25%. Under RECIST 1.1, patients with complete response, partial response or stable disease were classed as responders, and patients with progression were classed as non-responders. Patients without progression received a fourth nivolumab dose around day 43 and underwent definitive surgical resection on days 50-56. On the study overall, not on this receptor specifically: Only a few patients per response group were included in the TCR analyses, and larger cohorts for validation were called for by the authors. After neoadjuvant nivolumab, significantly higher T cell clonality (Gini index) was found within PBMCs in non-responders than in responders. Higher pretreatment blood Treg/Th17 ratios correlated with higher pretreatment blood TCRbeta clonality and lower post-treatment tumor TCRbeta clonality.

For deep sequencing, PBMC libraries mostly used 400 to 500 ng of input genomic DNA, with six replicates for each sample. The immunoSEQ hsTCRbeta kit was used to prepare TCRbeta libraries, following the manufacturer's instructions. The completed libraries were mixed into a single pool at 3 nM, then sequenced with an Illumina NovaSeq 6000 S4 flow cell. Under the source paper's analysis protocol: Raw data preprocessing and quality control were performed with the immunoSEQ Analyzer. The analysis was limited to productive rearrangements, and each clonotype was defined by a unique CDR3 amino acid sequence. Repertoire clonality was estimated as the Gini-Simpson index, which was calculated using the R package tcR. Gini indices were compared with Student's t test, and associations with tumor size change were assessed by Pearson correlation. TCRdb took over this immuneACCESS table, retaining in-frame rearrangements with V and J assigned. Such tables are incomplete; in checked studies, under half of the missing clones stem from an unresolved V gene, and the remainder is unexplained. For V, J and clone size, that table is used; D and trimming come from the DNA. The sample table shows tens of thousands of clones, and roughly 80% are seen once. The ten largest clones capture approximately 2.4% of the sample.

The label giving this sample's time point can be read as: before neoadjuvant nivolumab. Patients had been newly diagnosed with stage II-IVA oral cavity squamous cell carcinoma, and no prior systemic or radiation treatment had been given to the patients. Everyone in the cohort had locally advanced, HPV-negative oral cavity squamous cell carcinoma. Peripheral blood mononuclear cells were analyzed directly and were not maintained or expanded in culture. The samples were obtained from a longitudinal correlative study of a single-arm phase II trial testing neoadjuvant nivolumab in oral cavity squamous cell carcinoma. Genomic DNA-based TCRbeta sequencing was performed on subject-matched pre- and post-treatment PBMCs and tumors from three responders and three non-responders. Peripheral blood mononuclear cells were collected before nivolumab treatment and were collected again after treatment, at the time of surgery. Genomic DNA was isolated from PBMCs using the Maxwell RSC DNA from Cells kit.

Note on this clone: What this receptor recognizes is not known. Base qualities were left out, and no much larger clone turns up one base away.

The specimen comprised PBMCs, sampled before nivolumab (anti-PD-1) treatment. This TCR was sampled from a person aged 40 to 85 with oral cavity squamous cell carcinoma.

The base sequence is TGTGCCAGTAGTATAGACACCGGGGAGCTGTTTTTT. This encodes CASSIDTGELFF. This sequence uses TRBV19 and TRBJ2-2, with the identity of the D gene unclear. V lost 0 bases and J lost 4 bases; the stretch between them is 0 bases long. Counted from cysteine to phenylalanine, this CDR3 has 12 amino acids. Solely the CDR3 DNA is kept, with 36 bases framed from the first base. The germline V gene (reference sequence) supplies CDR1 LNHDA and CDR2 SQIVND.